The T cell receptor (beta chain) under discussion was sequenced for a study of graft-versus-host responses after intestinal transplantation. Whole-study context: Transplant types were multivisceral, liver-intestinal, or isolated intestinal. Induction using anti-thymocyte globulin, followed by tacrolimus and steroids for 2 to 4 years, was given to all recipients. Study findings and constraints: HvG clone declines early post-transplant were associated with peak circulating GvH levels.

The CDR3 is 14 residues long. Trimming pared 6 bases from V and 7 bases from J, leaving 16 bases between. Germline lookup yields CDR1 PRHDT and CDR2 FYEKMQ (reference sequence). Concerning this clone: Its antigen is unidentified.

The method was immunoSEQ multiplex PCR; TCRdb's version includes in-frame clones alone and lacks a portion of them. Of 65,000 to 90,000 clones in the sample, roughly 92% are singletons; the top ten hold around 0.44%. The sequencing used unstimulated CD8+ T cells sorted from spleen or lymph node cells, collected before transplant. The source is a human donor who was the organ donor for an intestinal transplant. This rearrangement joins TRBV13 to TRBJ1-5; D perhaps matches TRBD1 (6 bases). For the CDR3, the DNA is TGTGCCAGCAGTGCCGGCAGGGGAGAACAGCCCCAGCATTTT. Protein: CASSAGRGEQPQHF.